This T cell receptor beta chain stems from a study of blood T cell repertoires in COVID-19. Patients of the Seattle cohort, enrolled during active infection, were followed longitudinally. TCRdb's table, derived via immunoSEQ multiplex PCR, lists solely in-frame clones and lacks some. This sample carries around 460,000 clones, about 90% of them seen once, and the ten largest clones take 0.75% to 0.85%. The sample was peripheral blood. This clonotype was obtained from a man aged 18 to 35 with COVID-19, enrolled during active disease.

The CDR3 loop is CASSKGTEGDSQLGNYEQYF. CDR3 DNA: TGTGCCAGCAGCAAAGGGACCGAGGGAGACTCGCAGTTGGGGAACTACGAGCAGTACTTC. The chain combines TRBV21-1 with TRBJ2-7; TRBD2, the table's D call, lacks a check against the DNA. TRBV21-1 is assigned pseudogene status. The CDR3 loop spans 20 amino acids.